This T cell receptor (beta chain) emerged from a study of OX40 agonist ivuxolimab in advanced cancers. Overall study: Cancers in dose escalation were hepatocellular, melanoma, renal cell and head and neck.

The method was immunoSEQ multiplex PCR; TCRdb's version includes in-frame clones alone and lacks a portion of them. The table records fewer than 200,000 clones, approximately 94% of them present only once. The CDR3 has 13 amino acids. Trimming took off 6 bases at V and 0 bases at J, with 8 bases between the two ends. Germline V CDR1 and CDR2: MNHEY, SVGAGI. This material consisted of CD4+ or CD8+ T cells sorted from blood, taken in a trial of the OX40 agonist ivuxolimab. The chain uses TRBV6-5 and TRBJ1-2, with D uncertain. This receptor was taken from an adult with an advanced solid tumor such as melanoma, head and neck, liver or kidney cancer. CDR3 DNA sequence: TGTGCCAGCAGGCAGCCGCCTAACTATGGCTACACCTTC. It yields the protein CASRQPPNYGYTF.